Detailed here is one T cell receptor (beta chain). No cognate antigen has been identified for it. Within one base of it there is no much larger clone, and no base qualities were kept. The trial excluded patients who had a history of autoimmune disease or who were on systemic immunosuppression. Peripheral blood for TCR sequencing was drawn from every dose cohort at baseline, at cycle 4 day 1 and at cycle 7 day 1. The samples were drawn from a first-in-human, open-label, multicenter phase I dose-escalation trial of ivuxolimab. Adults with locally advanced or metastatic melanoma, renal cell, hepatocellular, or head and neck squamous cell carcinoma were enrolled in the trial. Before TCR sequencing, CD4+ T cells and CD8+ T cells were sorted from peripheral blood as separate populations. Genomic DNA was isolated from the sorted cells so that the TCRbeta CDR3 region could be sequenced. TCRbeta CDR3 regions were sequenced using the immunoSEQ Assay. This immuneACCESS table, as held by TCRdb, lists in-frame sequences with V and J called but not all clones. Of the missing ones, under half trace to an unresolved V gene in checked studies; the others have no known cause. For this sample the table gives about 45,000 clones, of which roughly 90% were detected only once. The leading ten clones occupy about a fifth of the sample.

This entry belongs to a study of OX40 agonist ivuxolimab in advanced cancers. Notes on the research overall: Ivuxolimab was an agonistic, fully human IgG2 monoclonal antibody directed against OX40 (CD134), a costimulatory receptor. Partial responses occurred in three dose-escalation patients: two with cutaneous melanoma and one with hepatocellular carcinoma. Peripheral TCRbeta sequencing was intended to test whether TCR sequence diversity was altered and clonal T-cell expansion was caused by ivuxolimab. In the dose-escalation cohort, roughly four fifths of patients were male, and the mean age was approximately 60 years, with a range of about 23 to 85. Prior anti-PD-1, anti-PD-L1 or anti-CTLA-4 therapy was permitted, and checkpoint inhibitors had been received by approximately 39% of dose-escalation patients. The paper reports the monotherapy dose-escalation portion (N = 52 patients) of the phase I ivuxolimab trial. Among the roughly 52 dose-escalation patients, roughly 20 had hepatocellular carcinoma, approximately 15 melanoma, 9 renal cell carcinoma and 9 head and neck cancer. Intravenous ivuxolimab was administered to patients every 2 weeks at six dose levels: 0.01, 0.1, 0.3, 1.5, 3 and 10 mg/kg.

Findings and caveats that apply to the study as a whole: Low levels of normalized T-cell clonal expansion were also seen in some nonresponding patients. After ivuxolimab, more expanded clones were found on average in CD8+ T cells than in CD4+ T cells. Antigen specificity was not determined for the clonally expanded peripheral T cells. In the 0.1-3.0 mg/kg groups, partial responders were among the patients with the lowest normalized peripheral clonal expansion, particularly in CD8+ T cells. At doses of 0.1 to 3.0 mg/kg, clonal expansion of both CD4+ and CD8+ T cells in blood was seen between baseline and week 6.

The TCR sequence derives from an adult with an advanced solid tumor such as melanoma, head and neck, liver or kidney cancer. Sequences were derived from CD4+ or CD8+ T cells sorted from blood, sampled in a trial of the OX40 agonist ivuxolimab.

The CDR3 region reads CASSPYRGYGTEAFF. The DNA is as follows: TGTGCCAGCAGCCCTTACAGGGGGTACGGGACTGAAGCTTTCTTT. The V and J genes are TRBV7-3 and TRBJ1-1, with 8 bases matching TRBD1. The CDR3 contains 15 residues, cysteine and phenylalanine counted. CDR3 DNA is the only sequence kept; it has 45 bases, read in frame from the first base. After removal of 5 bases from V and 5 bases from J, the junction retains 10 bases not matched to a gene. CDR1 is given as SGHTA and CDR2 as FQGTGA, both from the germline V gene.